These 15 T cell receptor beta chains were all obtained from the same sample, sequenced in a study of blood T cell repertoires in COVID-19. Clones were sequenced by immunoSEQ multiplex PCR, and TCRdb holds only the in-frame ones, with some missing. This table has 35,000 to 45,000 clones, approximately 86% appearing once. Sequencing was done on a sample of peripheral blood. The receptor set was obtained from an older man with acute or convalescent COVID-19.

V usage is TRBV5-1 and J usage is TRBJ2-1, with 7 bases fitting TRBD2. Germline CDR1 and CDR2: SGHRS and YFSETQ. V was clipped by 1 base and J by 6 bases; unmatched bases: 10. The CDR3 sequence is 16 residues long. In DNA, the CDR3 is TGCGCCAGCAGCTTGACTCTGGGGGGAGGGCCCAATGAGCAGTTCTTC. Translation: CASSLTLGGGPNEQFF.

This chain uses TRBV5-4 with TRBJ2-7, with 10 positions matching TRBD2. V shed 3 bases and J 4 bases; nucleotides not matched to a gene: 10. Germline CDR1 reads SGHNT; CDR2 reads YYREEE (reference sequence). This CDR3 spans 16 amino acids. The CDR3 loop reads CASSSSTSGLKYEQYF. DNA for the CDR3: TGTGCCAGCAGCTCATCGACTAGCGGGTTGAAGTACGAGCAGTACTTC. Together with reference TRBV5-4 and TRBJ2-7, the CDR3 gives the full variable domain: ETGVTQSPTHLIKTRGQQVTLRCSSQSGHNTVSWYQQALGQGPQFIFQYYREEENGRGNFPPRFSGLQFPNYSSELNVNALELDDSALYLCASSSSTSGLKYEQYFGPGTRLTVT.

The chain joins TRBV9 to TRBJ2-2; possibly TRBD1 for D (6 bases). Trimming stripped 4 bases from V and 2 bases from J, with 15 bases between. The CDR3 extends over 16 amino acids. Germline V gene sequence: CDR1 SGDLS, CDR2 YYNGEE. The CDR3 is CASSSKTGLNTGELFF. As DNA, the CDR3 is TGTGCCAGCAGCTCGAAGACAGGTCTCAACACCGGGGAGCTGTTTTTT. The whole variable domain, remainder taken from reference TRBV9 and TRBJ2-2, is DSGVTQTPKHLITATGQRVTLRCSPRSGDLSVYWYQQSLDQGLQFLIQYYNGEERAKGNILERFSAQQFPDLHSELNLSSLELGDSALYFCASSSKTGLNTGELFFGEGSRLTVL.

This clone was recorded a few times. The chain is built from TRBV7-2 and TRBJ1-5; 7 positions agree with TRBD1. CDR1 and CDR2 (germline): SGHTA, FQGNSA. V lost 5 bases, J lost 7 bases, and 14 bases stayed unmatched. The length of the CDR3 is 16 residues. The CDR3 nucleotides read TGTGCCAGCAGCCTAACAGGGGACCAAGCCTTGCAGCCCCAGCATTTT. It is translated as CASSLTGDQALQPQHF.

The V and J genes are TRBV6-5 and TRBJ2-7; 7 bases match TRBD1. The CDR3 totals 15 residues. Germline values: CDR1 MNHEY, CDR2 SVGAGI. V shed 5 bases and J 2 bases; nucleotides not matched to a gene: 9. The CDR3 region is CASSPNRDRTYEQYF. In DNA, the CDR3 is TGTGCCAGCAGTCCTAACCGGGACAGAACCTACGAGCAGTACTTC.

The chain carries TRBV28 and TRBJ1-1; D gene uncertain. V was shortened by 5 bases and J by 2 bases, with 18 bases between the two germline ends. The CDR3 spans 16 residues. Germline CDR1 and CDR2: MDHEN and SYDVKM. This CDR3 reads CASSPPRLLLNTEAFF. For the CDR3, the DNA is TGTGCCAGCAGTCCACCCCGACTCCTCCTTAACACTGAAGCTTTCTTT.

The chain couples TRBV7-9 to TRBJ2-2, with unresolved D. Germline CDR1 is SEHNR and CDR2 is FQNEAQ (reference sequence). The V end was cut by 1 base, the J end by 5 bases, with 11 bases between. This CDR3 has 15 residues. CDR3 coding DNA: TGTGCCAGCAGCTTAGAGATCTCGGGTACCGGGGAGCTGTTTTTT. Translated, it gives CASSLEISGTGELFF.

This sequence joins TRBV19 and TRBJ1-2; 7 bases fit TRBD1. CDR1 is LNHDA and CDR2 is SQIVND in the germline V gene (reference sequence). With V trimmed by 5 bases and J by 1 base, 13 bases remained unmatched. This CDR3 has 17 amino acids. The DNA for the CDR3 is TGTGCCAGTAGTCCACCCCTCCGGACAGGCTTTAACTATGGCTACACCTTC. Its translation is CASSPPLRTGFNYGYTF.

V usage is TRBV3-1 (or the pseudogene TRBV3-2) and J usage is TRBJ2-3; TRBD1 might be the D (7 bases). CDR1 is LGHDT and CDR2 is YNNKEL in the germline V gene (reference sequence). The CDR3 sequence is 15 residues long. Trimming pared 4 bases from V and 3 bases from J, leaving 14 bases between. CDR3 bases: TGTGCCAGCAGCCCAGGGGGGCTCGAGACAGATACGCAGTATTTT. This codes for CASSPGGLETDTQYF.

The DNA for the CDR3 is TGTGCCAGCAGTAGCCGGACAGGGGGCTGGGAGCAGTACTTC. Protein product: CASSSRTGGWEQYF. The genes are TRBV28 and TRBJ2-7, with 11 nucleotides matching TRBD1. The CDR3 is 14 residues long. Germline trimming cut 5 bases from V and 7 bases from J; bases unmatched to any gene: 7. Germline CDR1 MDHEN, CDR2 SYDVKM.

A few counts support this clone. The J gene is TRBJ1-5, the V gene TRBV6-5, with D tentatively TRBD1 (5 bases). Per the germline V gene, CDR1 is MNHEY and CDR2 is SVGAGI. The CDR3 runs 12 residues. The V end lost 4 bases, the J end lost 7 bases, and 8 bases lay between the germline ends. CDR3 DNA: TGTGCCAGCAGTTCGGGGGACCAGCCCCAGCATTTT. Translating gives CASSSGDQPQHF.

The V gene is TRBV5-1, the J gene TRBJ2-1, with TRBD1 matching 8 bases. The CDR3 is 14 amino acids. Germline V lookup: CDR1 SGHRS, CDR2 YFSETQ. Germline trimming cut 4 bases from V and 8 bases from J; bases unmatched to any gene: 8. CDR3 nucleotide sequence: TGCGCCAGCAGCGTCGCTGCAGGGGGCGATGAGCAGTTCTTC. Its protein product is CASSVAAGGDEQFF.

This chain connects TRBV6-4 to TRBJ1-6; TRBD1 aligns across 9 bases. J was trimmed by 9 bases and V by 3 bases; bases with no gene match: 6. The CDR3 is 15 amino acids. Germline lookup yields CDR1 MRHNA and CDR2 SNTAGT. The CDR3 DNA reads TGTGCCAGCAGTGAGAGGGACAGGGTGGTTTCACCCCTCCACTTT. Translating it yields CASSERDRVVSPLHF.

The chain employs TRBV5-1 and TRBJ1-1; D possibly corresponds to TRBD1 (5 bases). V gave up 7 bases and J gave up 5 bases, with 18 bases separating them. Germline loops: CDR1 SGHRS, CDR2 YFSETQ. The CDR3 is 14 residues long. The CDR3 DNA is TGCGCCAGCGGAGAGGGAGGGGCTTTAACTGAAGCTTTCTTT. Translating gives CASGEGGALTEAFF.

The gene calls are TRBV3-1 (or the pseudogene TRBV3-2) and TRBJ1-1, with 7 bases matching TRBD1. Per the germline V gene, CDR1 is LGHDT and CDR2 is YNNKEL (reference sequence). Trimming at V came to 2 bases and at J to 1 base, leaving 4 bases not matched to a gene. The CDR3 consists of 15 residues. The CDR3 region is CASSQLDRENTEAFF. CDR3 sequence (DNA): TGTGCCAGCAGCCAACTAGACAGGGAGAACACTGAAGCTTTCTTT.